The present TCR beta chain was sequenced within a study of shared clonotypes between healthy human individuals (TCRdb year 2020). In the study overall: The cohort included three men and a couple of women between 18 and 49 years of age. For each donor, CD4 naive and CD4 memory were each run on three plates, CD8 naive on two plates, and CD8 memory on one plate. Blood TCR repertoires of about five healthy adults were deeply sequenced to estimate repertoire size and the extent of clonotype sharing between individuals. To increase sequencing depth and limit assay-specific biases, TCR repertoire library preparation and sequencing were carried out by different laboratories using diverse techniques. Leukapheresis yielded between about 0.85 and 10 billion PBMCs per donor.

Between the V and J ends, shortened by 3 bases and 6 bases respectively, the junction contains 5 bases. The CDR3 runs 11 residues from the cysteine to the phenylalanine. Here the CDR3 DNA is all that survives: 33 bases in frame from base 1. For CDR1 and CDR2, the germline V gene lists ENHRY and SYGVKD. This clone has just a few counts. Its recognized antigen is unknown. The input lacks base qualities; no much larger clone sits a single base away. Using the deep immunoSEQ assay, TCR CDR3 regions were amplified from genomic DNA by multiplex PCR. Genomic DNA extracted from each cell subset was distributed evenly over all wells of several immunoSEQ 96-well plates, and each plate served as one replicate. For sorted subsets, 200 to 250 ng of genomic DNA, equivalent to 25,000 to 35,000 T cell genomes, went into each replicate PCR. Purified libraries were measured with a Qubit 3.0 fluorometer, size-checked on a Bioanalyzer 2100, and measured again with the KAPA Library Quantification kit. Every immunoSEQ 96-well plate was sequenced on a dedicated single-read 150-cycle Illumina NextSeq 550 flow cell. The source study handled its data this way. The immunoSEQ output contained only junctional sequences without quality scores, so filtering could not match that applied to full-length reads. To assign V/J genes and CDR3, sequences were annotated against IMGT germline references using PyIR, a Python wrapper for IgBLAST v1.9. Reads were removed for weak V/J assignments (E-value above 1e-6), missing CDR3, stop codons, out-of-frame junctions, or ambiguous translated residues. V3J clonotypes were defined as sequences sharing an identical inferred V gene, J gene, and CDR3 amino acid sequence. To compute the percentage overlap between repertoires, the number of shared unique clonotypes was divided by the size of the smaller repertoire. RTK rarefaction, the Chao1 estimator, and Recon v2.1 estimates of unobserved clonotypes were used to assess repertoire richness. Generation probabilities were computed with OLGA for all TCRbeta clonotypes obtained by the gDNA method from several donors. As stored in TCRdb, this immuneACCESS dataset retains in-frame rearrangements with V and J assigned. A fraction of the clones does not appear; measured against another copy, unresolved V genes explain less than half of the discrepancy, and the remainder lacks a known reason. V and J calls and clone size come straight from that table; D and trimming were deduced from the DNA. This sample holds over 2 million clones; 85% to 95% were observed only once. Clones ranked in the top ten supply 0.3% to 0.45% of the sample.

Donors were healthy HIV-negative adults with no recently reported acute infections or vaccinations. Every donor was a Caucasian adult living in Nashville, Tennessee, USA. Magnetic negative selection was used to enrich CD4+ T cells, after which naive cells were positively selected on CD45RA and the negative fraction became the memory subset. After blood collection by leukapheresis, PBMCs were isolated using Ficoll-Histopaque density gradient centrifugation and then cryopreserved in the vapor phase of liquid nitrogen. Purity and quantity of every magnetically sorted T cell population were checked by analytical flow cytometry. Each sorted fraction had its genomic DNA isolated and then quantified by UV absorbance on a Nanodrop 2000c. On the study overall, not on this receptor specifically: Even with the large sequencing depth, rarefaction of the sorted-subset datasets indicated that sequencing was incomplete. When four donors were compared, the shared fraction of clonotypes was roughly 4.8% for naive CD4, 3.5% to 4% for naive CD8, roughly 2.5% for memory CD4, and less than 0.5% for memory CD8. Compared with non-shared clonotypes, clonotypes shared by all four sorted-subset donors had higher generation probabilities. The small number of donors limited the genetic and exposure-history diversity represented. Only blood was sampled, and tissue TCR repertoires likely differ from those in blood. Based on pairwise subsampling, the degree of clonotype sharing among donors was expected to be affected by sequencing depth. Naive subsets generally had larger estimated clonotype richness than memory subsets.

This TCR derives from a man between 18 and 35 years old in good health. Some clones in this sample may be carry-over from other donors' samples. The V and J genes are TRBV10-3 and TRBJ1-1, with no reliable assignment of the D segment. Material for sequencing was naive CD4+ T cells from PBMCs. Sample cell subset or site, as interpreted from the label and publication: CD45RA+ positively selected. The bases are TGTGCCATCAGTGACGGCGCTGAAGCTTTCTTT. It is translated as CAISDGAEAFF.